One sample yielded the 17 T cell receptor beta chains listed below, sequenced in a study of blood T cell repertoires in COVID-19. The repertoire was sequenced with immunoSEQ multiplex PCR; TCRdb's copy has only in-frame clones and lacks some. Counted here are 250,000 to 300,000 clones, 80% to 90% occurring once; the ten biggest clones make up less than 5%. The sample taken for sequencing was peripheral blood. These receptors came from a man between 60 and 75 years old with acute or convalescent COVID-19.

CDR3 amino acids: CASSLDGTDNEQFF. The CDR3 DNA follows: TGTGCCAGCAGCTTAGATGGTACAGACAATGAGCAGTTCTTC. The chain uses TRBV11-2 and TRBJ2-1; no firm D call. V gave up 0 bases and J gave up 5 bases, with 8 bases separating them. CDR1 SGHAT and CDR2 FQNNGV come from the germline V gene. CDR3 size: 14 residues.

This clone has a single count. The chain couples TRBV11-3 to TRBJ2-2; 7 bases align to TRBD2. The trim removed 5 bases at V and 4 bases at J, leaving 4 bases unmatched. The CDR3 length is 14 residues. Germline-derived CDR1 and CDR2 are SGHNT and YENEEA. Here the CDR3 reads CASSRRESTGELFF. CDR3 in DNA: TGTGCCAGCAGCAGGCGGGAGAGCACCGGGGAGCTGTTTTTT.

The genes are TRBV12-3 or TRBV12-4 and TRBJ1-2, with no clear D. This CDR3 is built from 10 residues. V shed 2 bases and J shed 14 bases, with 9 bases lying between them. The CDR3 DNA reads TGTGCCAGCAGTTTATTACAGCCAACCTTC. It is translated as CASSLLQPTF.

This clone was counted a few times. CDR3 amino acids: CASRQDSNTEAFF. CDR3 nucleotide sequence: TGTGCCAGCAGGCAGGATTCGAACACTGAAGCTTTCTTT. The V gene is TRBV2, the J gene TRBJ1-1; D remains unclear. The CDR3 loop spans 13 amino acids. Germline V gene sequence: CDR1 SNHLY, CDR2 FYNNEI. V was shortened by 6 bases and J by 1 base, with 9 bases between the two germline ends.

This sequence joins TRBV4-2 and TRBJ2-3; the D gene is possibly TRBD2 (6 bases). The germline V gene has CDR1 LGHNA and CDR2 YNFKEQ. Deletions cut 1 base from V and 4 bases from J, with 21 bases between. The CDR3 length is 18 residues. The CDR3 nucleotides are TGTGCCAGCAGCCAAGGGTCGGCATCGGGAGAGGGCGCAGATACGCAGTATTTT. Its translation is CASSQGSASGEGADTQYF.

The chain carries TRBV29-1 and TRBJ2-3; weak D call: TRBD2 (5 bases). There are 16 residues in the CDR3. Germline CDR1 reads SQVTM; CDR2 reads ANQGSEA. Deletions cut 0 bases from V and 6 bases from J, with 19 bases between. Here the CDR3 reads CSVEDRLTSSGDTQYF. The CDR3 region has the DNA TGCAGCGTTGAAGATCGCCTAACCTCCTCGGGGGATACGCAGTATTTT.

The chain recombines TRBV23-1 with TRBJ1-1, with D possibly matching TRBD1 (6 bases). TRBV23-1 is noted as an ORF with a role that remains uncertain. The CDR3 loop spans 12 amino acids. Trimming took off 2 bases at V and 13 bases at J, with 14 bases between the two ends. Here the CDR3 DNA reads TGCGCCAGCAGTCAAAAGACAGGACGGGATTTCTTT. This sequence encodes CASSQKTGRDFF.

The chain combines TRBV7-2 with TRBJ2-1; D uncertain. The V end lost 1 base, the J end lost 5 bases, and 9 bases lay between the germline ends. The V gene's germline CDR1 is SGHTA and CDR2 FQGNSA. The CDR3 spans 14 residues. CDR3 nucleotides: TGTGCCAGCAGCTTAGGACACGGAAACAATGAGCAGTTCTTC. This encodes CASSLGHGNNEQFF. Complete variable domain (other parts from reference TRBV7-2 and TRBJ2-1): GAGVSQSPSNKVTEKGKDVELRCDPISGHTALYWYRQSLGQGLEFLIYFQGNSAPDKSGLPSDRFSAERTGGSVSTLTIQRTQQEDSAVYLCASSLGHGNNEQFFGPGTRLTVL.

The gene calls are TRBV5-1 and TRBJ2-3; D might be TRBD2 (5 bases). Germline V gene data show CDR1 as SGHRS and CDR2 as YFSETQ. V lost 1 base, J lost 0 bases, and 9 bases lay in between. The CDR3 totals 15 residues. The CDR3 DNA sequence: TGCGCCAGCAGCTTGACGGGGTATAGCACAGATACGCAGTATTTT. Translating gives CASSLTGYSTDTQYF.

The chain couples TRBV7-9 to TRBJ2-7; D call uncertain. There are 15 residues in the CDR3. Trimming pared 1 base from V and 7 bases from J, leaving 17 bases between. Germline assignment: CDR1 SEHNR and CDR2 FQNEAQ (reference sequence). CDR3 in amino acids: CASSLVSSNPREQYF. The CDR3 nucleotides are TGTGCCAGCAGCTTAGTCTCTAGTAACCCGCGGGAGCAGTACTTC.

The chain joins TRBV4-1 to TRBJ2-2; 10 nucleotides line up with TRBD1. The ends lost 3 bases at V and 0 bases at J; junction bases unmatched: 7. Germline V gene lookup returns CDR1 MGHRA and CDR2 YSYEKL. The CDR3 covers 18 residues. The CDR3 region has the DNA TGCGCCAGCAGCCAGGGACAGGGGCCCCGATCGAACACCGGGGAGCTGTTTTTT. Its protein is CASSQGQGPRSNTGELFF.

This clone was counted only a few times. Other DNA sequences in the sample encode the same CDR3. The J gene is TRBJ2-2, the V gene TRBV7-9; D is perhaps TRBD1 (5 bases). The V gene's germline CDR1 is SEHNR and CDR2 FQNEAQ (reference sequence). V was trimmed by 2 bases and J by 4 bases, leaving 5 bases between them. CDR3 length: 13 amino acids. The CDR3 sequence: CASSLQGTGELFF. The CDR3 nucleotides are TGTGCCAGCAGCTTACAGGGCACCGGGGAGCTGTTTTTT. Full variable domain (remainder filled in from reference TRBV7-9 and TRBJ2-2): DTGVSQNPRHKITKRGQNVTFRCDPISEHNRLYWYRQTLGQGPEFLTYFQNEAQLEKSRLLSDRFSAERPKGSFSTLEIQRTEQGDSAMYLCASSLQGTGELFFGEGSRLTVL.

As to this clone: A read error is possible here, since a much larger clone lies one base away. V gene TRBV7-2 combines with J gene TRBJ1-1; TRBD1 matches 9 bases. J gave up 3 bases and V 5 bases, and 1 base lay outside the gene matches. Germline CDR1 and CDR2: SGHTA and FQGNSA. This CDR3 region has 13 residues. DNA of the CDR3: TGTGCCAGCAGCCGACAGGGGGACACTGAAGCTTTCTTT. Its protein product is CASSRQGDTEAFF.

V gene TRBV5-4 combines with J gene TRBJ1-1; D is uncertain. Germline CDR1 SGHNT, CDR2 YYREEE (reference sequence). V was cut by 5 bases and J by 2 bases, with 13 bases left in between. The CDR3 spans 14 residues. The CDR3 sequence is CASRPTQENTEAFF. Written as DNA, the CDR3 is TGTGCCAGCAGACCTACTCAGGAAAACACTGAAGCTTTCTTT.

In this sample, this clone turned up once. The chain combines TRBV6-6 with TRBJ1-2; D unresolved. V lost 5 bases, J lost 3 bases, and 7 bases lay in between. Germline V gives CDR1 MNHNY, CDR2 SVGAGI (reference sequence). This CDR3 region has 12 residues. CDR3 region: CASSAGDYGYTF. CDR3 nucleotides: TGTGCCAGCAGTGCAGGCGACTATGGCTACACCTTC.

J is TRBJ2-1 and V is TRBV19, with D maybe TRBD2 (5 bases). The CDR3 covers 17 residues. Trimming pared 6 bases from V and 0 bases from J, leaving 18 bases between. The germline V gene encodes CDR1 LNHDA and CDR2 SQIVND (reference sequence). The CDR3 region is CASSLLAALSSYNEQFF. The CDR3 DNA reads as TGTGCCAGTAGCCTTCTAGCAGCCCTCAGCTCCTACAATGAGCAGTTCTTC.

This CDR3 reads CAIATDIGNTIYF. The CDR3 region has the DNA TGTGCCATTGCAACAGACATTGGAAACACCATATATTTT. The chain carries TRBV10-3 and TRBJ1-3; no definite D call. This CDR3 has 13 residues. Germline CDR1 is ENHRY and CDR2 is SYGVKD. V was cut by 9 bases and J by 3 bases, with 12 bases left in between.